These T cell receptor beta chains were read from a single sample in a study of graft-versus-host responses after intestinal transplantation. What these receptors recognize is not known. Data came from immunoSEQ multiplex PCR; TCRdb stores just in-frame clones and leaves some out. The data hold about 120,000 clones, with about 93% observed a single time. Specimen: unstimulated CD4+ T cells sorted from spleen or lymph node cells, collected before intestinal transplant. The receptor source for this set is a human donor who received an intestinal transplant. Both conserved end residues are part of each CDR3. A D gene is named only where the DNA matches it firmly. For some rows the clone size is stated as once, few or many, or as a class when expanded; others skip it.

size,J,D,V,CDR3,DNA
.,TRBJ1-1,.,TRBV15,CATSRVHLGDTEAFF,TGTGCCACCAGCAGAGTTCATTTGGGGGACACTGAAGCTTTCTTT
.,TRBJ2-5,TRBD1,TRBV7-6,CASSLGTGTGEGTQYF,TGTGCCAGCAGCTTAGGAACTGGGACAGGGGAGGGGACCCAGTACTTC
.,TRBJ1-3,.,TRBV7-3,CASSLKGASGNTIYF,TGTGCCAGCAGCTTAAAAGGTGCATCTGGAAACACCATATATTTT
once,TRBJ2-7,.,TRBV30,CAWSRKVAGADEQYF,TGTGCCTGGAGTAGAAAAGTGGCAGGGGCGGACGAGCAGTACTTC
.,TRBJ1-5,.,TRBV28,CASQSNGHQPQHF,TGTGCCAGCCAAAGTAACGGACATCAGCCCCAGCATTTT
.,TRBJ2-5,TRBD1,TRBV5-4,CASSLQGAEETQYF,TGTGCCAGCAGCTTACAGGGGGCGGAGGAGACCCAGTACTTC
.,TRBJ2-5,.,TRBV14,CASSHLRETQYF,TGTGCCAGCAGCCATTTACGGGAGACCCAGTACTTC
.,TRBJ2-5,TRBD2,TRBV29-1,CSVALAGVQETQYF,TGCAGCGTTGCGCTAGCGGGAGTACAAGAGACCCAGTACTTC
.,TRBJ2-7,TRBD2,TRBV6-5,CASSYGGVSYEQYF,TGTGCCAGCAGTTACGGGGGGGTCTCCTACGAGCAGTACTTC
.,TRBJ1-1,.,TRBV27,CASAKQGMTLNTEAFF,TGTGCCAGCGCAAAACAGGGAATGACGCTGAACACTGAAGCTTTCTTT
.,TRBJ2-3,TRBD1,TRBV7-9,CASSLEQGPTDTQYF,TGTGCCAGCAGCCTCGAACAGGGGCCCACAGATACGCAGTATTTT
.,TRBJ2-1,TRBD2,TRBV18,CASSPRNWAGGPGEQFF,TGTGCCAGCTCACCTAGGAACTGGGCGGGAGGGCCCGGAGAGCAGTTCTTC
.,TRBJ1-4,TRBD1,TRBV5-1,CASSVQGSANEKLFF,TGCGCCAGCAGCGTACAGGGGTCAGCTAATGAAAAACTGTTTTTT
once,TRBJ1-2,.,TRBV30,CAWSVGPGNYGYTF,TGTGCCTGGAGTGTGGGTCCGGGCAACTATGGCTACACCTTC
.,TRBJ1-4,.,TRBV5-5,CASSFTGEKLFF,TGTGCCAGCAGCTTCACGGGGGAAAAACTGTTTTTT
once,TRBJ2-7,.,TRBV28,CASSLFQHRPREQYF,TGTGCCAGCAGTTTATTTCAGCACCGTCCTCGCGAGCAGTACTTC
.,TRBJ2-7,TRBD1,TRBV19,CASSRTGGYSYEQYF,TGTGCCAGTAGTAGGACAGGGGGTTACTCCTACGAGCAGTACTTC
.,TRBJ2-1,.,TRBV11-2,CASSRHTGGVANEQFF,TGTGCCAGCAGCCGACACACAGGGGGGGTGGCCAATGAGCAGTTCTTC
.,TRBJ2-1,.,TRBV11-3,CASSPRSSGYNEQFF,TGTGCCAGCAGCCCCCGAAGTAGCGGATACAATGAGCAGTTCTTC
.,TRBJ2-2,TRBD2,TRBV7-9,CASSLSQRGVRTGELFF,TGTGCCAGCAGCCTAAGCCAGCGGGGAGTACGGACCGGGGAGCTGTTTTTT
.,TRBJ1-5,TRBD1,TRBV19,CASSETRGLVQPQHF,TGTGCCAGTAGTGAAACCAGGGGGCTCGTTCAGCCCCAGCATTTT
.,TRBJ2-7,.,TRBV5-8,CASSRTRSYEQYF,TGTGCCAGCAGCCGGACGAGATCCTACGAGCAGTACTTC
.,TRBJ2-7,.,TRBV29-1,CSVVTGLGLGYEQYF,TGCAGCGTCGTTACAGGTTTAGGTCTCGGGTACGAGCAGTACTTC
few,TRBJ2-7,TRBD2,TRBV11-2,CASKGTGLAGVYEQYF,TGTGCCAGCAAGGGGACTGGACTAGCGGGAGTTTACGAGCAGTACTTC
.,TRBJ2-7,TRBD2,TRBV27,CAARSPSGRNEQYF,TGTGCCGCCCGGTCGCCTAGCGGGAGAAACGAGCAGTACTTC
.,TRBJ2-2,TRBD1,TRBV11-2,CASSRRQGVNTGELFF,TGTGCCAGCAGCCGGAGACAGGGTGTGAACACCGGGGAGCTGTTTTTT
once,TRBJ1-1,.,TRBV14,CASSPYTEAFF,TGTGCCAGCAGCCCCTACACTGAAGCTTTCTTT
.,TRBJ2-5,TRBD2,TRBV6-5,CASSYSGGRSIETQYF,TGTGCCAGCAGTTACTCTGGCGGGAGGTCTATCGAGACCCAGTACTTC